The rows below give T cell receptor beta chains drawn from one sample of a study of T-cell reconstitution after alpha-beta-depleted transplantation in children. Using its own MiXCR run on the PCR reads, TCRdb lists one record per CDR3 protein. The repertoire holds roughly 400,000 distinct CDR3 sequences, with around 21% as singletons. The sample was PBMCs from the stem cell graft donor, taken from the stem cell graft. Receptors were obtained from a human donor who donated a stem cell graft to a child with acute myeloid leukemia. The CDR3 runs from the conserved cysteine through the conserved F or W. A D gene is named only where the DNA matches it firmly. Clone size is shown for a subset of rows, as once, few, many or a class of expanded clone.

j_gene: TRBJ2-5; d_gene: TRBD2; abundance: few; v_gene: TRBV20-1; CDR3aa: CSARGGSSGTQETQYF; CDR3nt: TGCAGTGCTAGAGGCGGGAGTAGCGGGACCCAAGAGACCCAGTACTTC
j_gene: TRBJ2-2; d_gene: TRBD1; abundance: few; v_gene: TRBV5-6; CDR3aa: CASSQQGVRRTGELFF; CDR3nt: TGTGCCAGCAGCCAACAGGGGGTTCGAAGGACCGGGGAGCTGTTTTTT
j_gene: TRBJ1-1; d_gene: NA; abundance: few; v_gene: TRBV29-1; CDR3aa: CSVVPGAGNTEAFF; CDR3nt: TGCAGCGTTGTTCCAGGGGCCGGGAACACTGAAGCTTTCTTT
j_gene: TRBJ1-3; d_gene: TRBD1; abundance: many; v_gene: TRBV29-1; CDR3aa: CSVRTYLTGEATIYF; CDR3nt: TGCAGCGTCCGGACCTACCTGACAGGGGAAGCCACCATATATTTT
j_gene: TRBJ2-5; d_gene: NA; abundance: many; v_gene: TRBV5-1; CDR3aa: CASSPAQETQYF; CDR3nt: TGTGCCAGCAGCCCTGCGCAAGAGACCCAGTACTTC
j_gene: TRBJ2-7; d_gene: NA; abundance: NA; v_gene: TRBV4-1; CDR3aa: CASSQQGMGYEQYF; CDR3nt: TGCGCCAGCAGCCAACAGGGGATGGGCTACGAGCAGTACTTC
j_gene: TRBJ1-1; d_gene: TRBD1; abundance: NA; v_gene: TRBV28; CDR3aa: CASNSGGGTEAFF; CDR3nt: TGTGCCAGCAATTCAGGGGGCGGCACTGAAGCTTTCTTT
j_gene: TRBJ2-6; d_gene: TRBD2; abundance: NA; v_gene: TRBV7-8; CDR3aa: CASSLSGRASGANVLTF; CDR3nt: TGTGCCAGCAGCTTAAGCGGGAGAGCCTCTGGGGCCAACGTCCTGACTTTC
j_gene: TRBJ2-7; d_gene: TRBD2; abundance: many; v_gene: TRBV20-1; CDR3aa: CSAKGTRGSESYEQYF; CDR3nt: TGCAGTGCCAAAGGGACTCGCGGGAGTGAGTCCTACGAGCAGTACTTC
j_gene: TRBJ2-3; d_gene: NA; abundance: NA; v_gene: TRBV7-9; CDR3aa: CASSEIGSDTQYF; CDR3nt: TGTGCCAGCAGCGAAATTGGGTCAGATACGCAGTATTTT
j_gene: TRBJ2-1; d_gene: TRBD1; abundance: many; v_gene: TRBV7-9; CDR3aa: CASTRGQYNEQFF; CDR3nt: TGTGCCAGCACACGGGGACAGTACAATGAGCAGTTCTTC
j_gene: TRBJ2-7; d_gene: NA; abundance: NA; v_gene: TRBV7-2; CDR3aa: CASSLSGRVGNEQYF; CDR3nt: TGTGCCAGCAGCTTATCAGGGAGAGTTGGTAACGAGCAGTACTTC
j_gene: TRBJ2-7; d_gene: NA; abundance: few; v_gene: TRBV18; CDR3aa: CASSLGASSYEQYF; CDR3nt: TGTGCCAGCTCACTTGGGGCTAGCTCCTACGAGCAGTACTTC
j_gene: TRBJ2-1; d_gene: NA; abundance: few; v_gene: TRBV12-3/TRBV12-4; CDR3aa: CAGSKAVTYNEQFF; CDR3nt: TGTGCCGGCTCCAAGGCGGTTACCTACAATGAGCAGTTCTTC
j_gene: TRBJ2-7; d_gene: NA; abundance: many; v_gene: TRBV5-1; CDR3aa: CASSLLGGTYEQYF; CDR3nt: TGCGCCAGCAGCTTGCTGGGCGGCACCTACGAGCAGTACTTC
j_gene: TRBJ2-7; d_gene: TRBD1; abundance: NA; v_gene: TRBV20-1; CDR3aa: CSANRDRGLVQYF; CDR3nt: TGCAGTGCTAACCGGGACAGGGGGCTTGTTCAGTACTTC
j_gene: TRBJ2-1; d_gene: NA; abundance: many; v_gene: TRBV20-1; CDR3aa: CSARVAKGLATYNEQFF; CDR3nt: TGCAGTGCTAGGGTGGCCAAGGGCCTAGCTACCTACAATGAGCAGTTCTTC
j_gene: TRBJ1-4; d_gene: NA; abundance: NA; v_gene: TRBV28; CDR3aa: CASRETGVATNEKLFF; CDR3nt: TGTGCCAGCCGGGAGACAGGAGTTGCAACTAATGAAAAACTGTTTTTT
j_gene: TRBJ2-3; d_gene: TRBD2; abundance: many; v_gene: TRBV20-1; CDR3aa: CSAIAGGQRWAGTDTQYF; CDR3nt: TGCAGTGCCATAGCGGGAGGTCAACGCTGGGCCGGCACAGATACGCAGTATTTT
j_gene: TRBJ2-5; d_gene: TRBD2; abundance: NA; v_gene: TRBV20-1; CDR3aa: CSGTRGGETQYF; CDR3nt: TGCAGTGGGACCCGGGGGGGGGAGACCCAGTACTTC
j_gene: TRBJ1-2; d_gene: NA; abundance: few; v_gene: TRBV4-1; CDR3aa: CASSQRGGRDPDYGYTF; CDR3nt: TGCGCCAGCAGCCAACGGGGAGGACGAGACCCGGACTATGGCTACACCTTC
j_gene: TRBJ2-5; d_gene: NA; abundance: NA; v_gene: TRBV10-3; CDR3aa: CAISERGIQETQYF; CDR3nt: TGTGCCATCAGTGAGCGAGGGATCCAAGAGACCCAGTACTTC
j_gene: TRBJ1-1; d_gene: NA; abundance: many; v_gene: TRBV29-1; CDR3aa: CSVLVTNTEAFF; CDR3nt: TGCAGCGTTCTCGTCACGAACACTGAAGCTTTCTTT
j_gene: TRBJ1-5; d_gene: NA; abundance: many; v_gene: TRBV6-5; CDR3aa: CASSYSFTGGSNQPQHF; CDR3nt: TGTGCCAGCAGTTACTCCTTTACGGGTGGGAGCAATCAGCCCCAGCATTTT
j_gene: TRBJ2-7; d_gene: TRBD2; abundance: NA; v_gene: TRBV4-3; CDR3aa: CASSHLAGGPREQYF; CDR3nt: TGCGCCAGCAGCCACCTAGCGGGAGGGCCGAGAGAGCAGTACTTC
j_gene: TRBJ2-7; d_gene: NA; abundance: few; v_gene: TRBV25-1; CDR3aa: CASSGRKSYEQYF; CDR3nt: TGTGCCAGCAGTGGCCGTAAATCCTACGAGCAGTACTTC
j_gene: TRBJ2-5; d_gene: TRBD2; abundance: many; v_gene: TRBV4-3; CDR3aa: CASSHGLAGDQETQYF; CDR3nt: TGCGCCAGCAGCCACGGACTAGCGGGAGATCAGGAGACCCAGTACTTC
j_gene: TRBJ2-1; d_gene: TRBD2; abundance: NA; v_gene: TRBV29-1; CDR3aa: CSVAARGRAYEQFF; CDR3nt: TGCAGCGTTGCGGCACGCGGGAGGGCCTATGAGCAGTTCTTC
j_gene: TRBJ1-1; d_gene: NA; abundance: many; v_gene: TRBV5-6; CDR3aa: CASSRTGTTNTEAFF; CDR3nt: TGTGCCAGCAGCCGAACTGGGACAACGAACACTGAAGCTTTCTTT
j_gene: TRBJ2-1; d_gene: NA; abundance: many; v_gene: TRBV29-1; CDR3aa: CSVLTGPSYNEQFF; CDR3nt: TGCAGCGTTTTAACGGGACCCTCCTACAATGAGCAGTTCTTC
j_gene: TRBJ2-4; d_gene: NA; abundance: NA; v_gene: TRBV12-3/TRBV12-4; CDR3aa: CASSFTSPNIQYF; CDR3nt: TGTGCCAGCAGTTTTACCTCCCCAAACATTCAGTACTTC
j_gene: TRBJ1-5; d_gene: NA; abundance: NA; v_gene: TRBV4-3; CDR3aa: CASSQGHPKGTDIQPQHF; CDR3nt: TGCGCCAGCAGCCAAGGTCATCCTAAGGGAACGGACATTCAGCCCCAGCATTTT
j_gene: TRBJ2-1; d_gene: NA; abundance: many; v_gene: TRBV28; CDR3aa: CASSSELVNEQFF; CDR3nt: TGTGCCAGCAGTTCGGAACTAGTAAATGAGCAGTTCTTC
j_gene: TRBJ2-3; d_gene: NA; abundance: many; v_gene: TRBV6-1; CDR3aa: CASTAKGADTQYF; CDR3nt: TGTGCCAGCACAGCCAAGGGGGCAGATACGCAGTATTTT
j_gene: TRBJ2-7; d_gene: TRBD1; abundance: many; v_gene: TRBV12-3/TRBV12-4; CDR3aa: CASRDRERFYEQYF; CDR3nt: TGTGCCAGCAGGGACAGGGAGCGATTCTACGAGCAGTACTTC
j_gene: TRBJ2-7; d_gene: TRBD1; abundance: NA; v_gene: TRBV7-8; CDR3aa: CASSLAQGPTYEQYF; CDR3nt: TGTGCCAGCAGCTTAGCACAGGGGCCTACCTACGAGCAGTACTTC
j_gene: TRBJ2-6; d_gene: NA; abundance: NA; v_gene: TRBV29-1; CDR3aa: CSAIGEGSGANVLTF; CDR3nt: TGCAGCGCTATTGGAGAGGGTTCCGGGGCCAACGTCCTGACTTTC
j_gene: TRBJ1-5; d_gene: NA; abundance: few; v_gene: TRBV6-1; CDR3aa: CASKTDSNQPQHF; CDR3nt: TGTGCCAGCAAGACAGATAGCAATCAGCCCCAGCATTTT
j_gene: TRBJ2-1; d_gene: NA; abundance: few; v_gene: TRBV5-1; CDR3aa: CASSLRSDNEQFF; CDR3nt: TGCGCCAGCAGCTTACGATCTGACAATGAGCAGTTCTTC
j_gene: TRBJ2-5; d_gene: TRBD1; abundance: few; v_gene: TRBV28; CDR3aa: CASSTTRDRETQYF; CDR3nt: TGTGCCAGCAGTACCACACGGGACAGGGAGACCCAGTACTTC
j_gene: TRBJ1-1; d_gene: NA; abundance: NA; v_gene: TRBV6-5; CDR3aa: CASSTNSGGEAFF; CDR3nt: TGTGCCAGCAGTACGAATTCGGGGGGTGAAGCTTTCTTT
j_gene: TRBJ2-1; d_gene: NA; abundance: NA; v_gene: TRBV20-1; CDR3aa: CSARSQAPGSYNEQFF; CDR3nt: TGCAGTGCTAGAAGCCAGGCTCCGGGCTCCTACAATGAGCAGTTCTTC
j_gene: TRBJ2-3; d_gene: NA; abundance: NA; v_gene: TRBV20-1; CDR3aa: CSAGELDTQYF; CDR3nt: TGCAGTGCTGGAGAGTTAGATACGCAGTATTTT
j_gene: TRBJ1-5; d_gene: NA; abundance: many; v_gene: TRBV12-3/TRBV12-4; CDR3aa: CASSLRRSGQPQHF; CDR3nt: TGTGCCAGCAGTTTACGACGGTCGGGTCAGCCCCAGCATTTT
j_gene: TRBJ2-1; d_gene: NA; abundance: many; v_gene: TRBV20-1; CDR3aa: CSAILAEAEQFF; CDR3nt: TGCAGTGCTATATTAGCTGAAGCTGAGCAGTTCTTC
j_gene: TRBJ2-3; d_gene: NA; abundance: many; v_gene: TRBV15; CDR3aa: CATSRGPTDTQYF; CDR3nt: TGTGCCACCAGCAGAGGACCGACAGATACGCAGTATTTT
j_gene: TRBJ2-3; d_gene: TRBD1; abundance: NA; v_gene: TRBV10-2; CDR3aa: CASRKDRGPQVTQYF; CDR3nt: TGCGCCAGCAGAAAGGACAGGGGTCCCCAGGTTACGCAGTATTTT
j_gene: TRBJ2-7; d_gene: NA; abundance: NA; v_gene: TRBV27; CDR3aa: CASSFLTGYEQYF; CDR3nt: TGTGCCAGCAGTTTCCTGACTGGATACGAGCAGTACTTC
j_gene: TRBJ2-7; d_gene: NA; abundance: many; v_gene: TRBV6-2/TRBV6-3; CDR3aa: CASTQGYEQYF; CDR3nt: TGTGCCAGCACCCAGGGATACGAGCAGTACTTC
j_gene: TRBJ2-2; d_gene: TRBD1; abundance: NA; v_gene: TRBV29-1; CDR3aa: CSSGTGVGELFF; CDR3nt: TGCAGCTCAGGGACAGGCGTCGGGGAGCTGTTTTTT
j_gene: TRBJ2-5; d_gene: TRBD2; abundance: few; v_gene: TRBV5-1; CDR3aa: CASSLGLAGGSETQYF; CDR3nt: TGCGCCAGCAGCTTGGGACTAGCGGGAGGATCAGAGACCCAGTACTTC
j_gene: TRBJ2-7; d_gene: NA; abundance: NA; v_gene: TRBV2; CDR3aa: CASSEVGRAYEQYF; CDR3nt: TGTGCCAGCAGTGAAGTTGGCAGGGCCTACGAGCAGTACTTC
j_gene: TRBJ2-7; d_gene: TRBD1; abundance: NA; v_gene: TRBV2; CDR3aa: CASSVFRTRQGSYEQYF; CDR3nt: TGTGCCAGCAGTGTCTTTCGTACCCGACAGGGGAGCTACGAGCAGTACTTC
j_gene: TRBJ1-1; d_gene: NA; abundance: NA; v_gene: TRBV29-1; CDR3aa: CSVEEYRVDTEAFF; CDR3nt: TGCAGCGTTGAAGAGTACAGGGTTGACACTGAAGCTTTCTTT
j_gene: TRBJ2-1; d_gene: TRBD1; abundance: many; v_gene: TRBV25-1; CDR3aa: CASSTGTGEFNEQFF; CDR3nt: TGTGCCAGCAGTACCGGGACAGGGGAATTCAATGAGCAGTTCTTC